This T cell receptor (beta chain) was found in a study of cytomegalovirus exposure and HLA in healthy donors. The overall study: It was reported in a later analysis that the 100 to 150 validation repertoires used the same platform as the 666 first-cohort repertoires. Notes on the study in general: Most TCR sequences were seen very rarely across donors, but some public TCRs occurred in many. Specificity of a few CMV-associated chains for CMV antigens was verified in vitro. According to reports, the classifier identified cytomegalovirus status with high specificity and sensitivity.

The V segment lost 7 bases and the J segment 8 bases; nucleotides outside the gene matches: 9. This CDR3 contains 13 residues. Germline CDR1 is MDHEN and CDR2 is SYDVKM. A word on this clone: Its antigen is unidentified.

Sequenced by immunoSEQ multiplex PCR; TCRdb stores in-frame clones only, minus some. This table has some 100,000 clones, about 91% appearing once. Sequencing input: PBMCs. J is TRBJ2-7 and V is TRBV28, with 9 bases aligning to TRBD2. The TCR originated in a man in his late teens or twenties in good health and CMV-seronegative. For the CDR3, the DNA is TGTGCCAGCACCCTTAGAAGCGGGAGGCAGCAGTACTTC. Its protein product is CASTLRSGRQQYF.